This entry concerns a single T cell receptor (beta chain). What it recognizes is unknown. Assay used: immunoSEQ multiplex PCR; TCRdb lists only in-frame clones, some missing. The sample lists about 49,000 clones, roughly nine tenths seen once, with roughly 1.4% in the top ten. The sample is drawn from a study of cytomegalovirus exposure and HLA in healthy donors. Study results and limitations: Associated with cytomegalovirus, according to the listing, were some 180 TCR beta chains. The TCR clusters that emerged in the first cohort tended, a later analysis found, to co-occur in the 110 or so validation repertoires.

J was trimmed by 3 bases and V by 3 bases; bases with no gene match: 2. The germline CDR1 and CDR2 sequences are MDHEN and SYDVKM. CDR3 length: 15 amino acids. This clonotype was sampled from a man younger than 35 in good health and CMV-seronegative. The sample comprised PBMCs. The genes are TRBV28 and TRBJ2-1; 10 bases line up with TRBD1. The CDR3 region is CASSFGTGVYNEQFF. The CDR3 coding sequence is TGTGCCAGCAGTTTTGGGACAGGGGTCTACAATGAGCAGTTCTTC.